This TCR beta chain was sequenced in a study of T-cell memory formation after mild COVID-19. This clonotype turned up a few times. Antigen specificity is unknown. Notes on the study in general: The appearance of some responding clones in pre-infection memory suggested that cross-reactive memory joined. Contracting CD4+ clones sat mainly in CM and EM; CD8+ in EMRA. Proof of SARS-CoV-2 specificity was absent for the second-wave clones that crested on day 37.

TCRalpha and TCRbeta libraries used 5'RACE with constant-segment primers and UMIs. TCRdb passed the 5' RACE reads through MiXCR, listing each CDR3 protein once. Among some 88,000 distinct CDR3 sequences listed, about 23% were seen once. The V gene's germline CDR1 is LNHDA and CDR2 SQIVND (reference sequence). The CDR3 totals 12 residues. Trimming removed 6 bases from V and 7 bases from J, with 12 bases in between. The chain employs TRBV19 and TRBJ2-5; no definite D call. The sequencing input was PBMCs or a T cell subset sorted from them (not recorded which). This TCR came from a man between 18 and 35 years old who had mild COVID-19 (a few samples of this study predate the infection). Cell type and time point are not known. CDR3 in amino acids: CASSMDRLTQYF. CDR3 bases: TGTGCCAGTAGCATGGATAGATTGACCCAGTACTTC. Looking up the rest from reference TRBV19 and TRBJ2-5 gives the full variable domain: DGGITQSPKYLFRKEGQNVTLSCEQNLNHDAMYWYRQDPGQGLRLIYYSQIVNDFQKGDIAEGYSVSREKKESFPLTVTSAQKNPTAFYLCASSMDRLTQYFGPGTRLLVL.